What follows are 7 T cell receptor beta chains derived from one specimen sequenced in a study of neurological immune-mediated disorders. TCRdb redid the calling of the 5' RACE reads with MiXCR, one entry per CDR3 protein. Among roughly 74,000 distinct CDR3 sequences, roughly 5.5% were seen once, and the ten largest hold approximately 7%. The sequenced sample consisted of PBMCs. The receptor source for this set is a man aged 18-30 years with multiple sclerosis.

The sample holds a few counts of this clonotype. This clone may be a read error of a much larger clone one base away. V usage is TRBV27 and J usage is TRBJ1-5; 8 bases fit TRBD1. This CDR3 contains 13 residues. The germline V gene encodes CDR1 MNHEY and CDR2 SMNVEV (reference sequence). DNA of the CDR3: TGTGCCAGCAGTTTAACAGGGGGGGAGCCCCAGAATTTT. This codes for CASSLTGGEPQNF.

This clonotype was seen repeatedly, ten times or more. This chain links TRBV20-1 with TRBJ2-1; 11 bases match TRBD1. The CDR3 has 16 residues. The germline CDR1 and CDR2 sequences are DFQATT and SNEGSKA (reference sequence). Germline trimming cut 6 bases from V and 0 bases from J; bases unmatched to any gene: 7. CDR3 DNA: TGCAGTGCATCGGACAGGGGGCGAAGCTCCTACAATGAGCAGTTCTTC. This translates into CSASDRGRSSYNEQFF.

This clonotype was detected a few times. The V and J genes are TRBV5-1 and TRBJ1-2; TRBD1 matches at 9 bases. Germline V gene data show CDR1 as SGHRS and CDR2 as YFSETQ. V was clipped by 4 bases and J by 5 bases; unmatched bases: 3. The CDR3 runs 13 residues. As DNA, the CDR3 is TGCGCCAGCAGCCCCGGGACAGGGTATGGCTACACCTTC. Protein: CASSPGTGYGYTF.

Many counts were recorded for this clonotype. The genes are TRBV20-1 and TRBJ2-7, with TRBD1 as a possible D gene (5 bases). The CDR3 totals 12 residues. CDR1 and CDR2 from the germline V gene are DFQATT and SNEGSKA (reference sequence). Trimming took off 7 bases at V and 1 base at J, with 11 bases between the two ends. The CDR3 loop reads CSGKGPSYEQYF. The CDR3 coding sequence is TGCAGTGGGAAGGGGCCTTCCTACGAGCAGTACTTC.

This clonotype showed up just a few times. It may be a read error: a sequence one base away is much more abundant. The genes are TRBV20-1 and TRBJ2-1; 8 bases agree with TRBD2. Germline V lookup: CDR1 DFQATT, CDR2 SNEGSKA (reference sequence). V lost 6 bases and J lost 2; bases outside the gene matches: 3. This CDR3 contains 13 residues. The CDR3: CSAQRGTYNEQFF. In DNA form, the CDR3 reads TGCAGTGCACAGCGGGGGACCTACAATGAGCAGTTCTTC.

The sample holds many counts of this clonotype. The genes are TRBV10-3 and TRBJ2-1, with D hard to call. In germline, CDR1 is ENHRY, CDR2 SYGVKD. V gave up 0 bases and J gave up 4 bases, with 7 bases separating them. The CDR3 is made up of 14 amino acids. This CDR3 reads CAISESGRYNEQFF. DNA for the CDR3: TGTGCCATCAGTGAGTCGGGCAGATACAATGAGCAGTTCTTC.

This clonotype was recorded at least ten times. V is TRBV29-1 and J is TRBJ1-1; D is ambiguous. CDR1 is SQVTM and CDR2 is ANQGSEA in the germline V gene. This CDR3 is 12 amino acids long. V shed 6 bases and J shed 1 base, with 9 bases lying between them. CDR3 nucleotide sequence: TGCAGCGTGCCCCCACAGAACACTGAAGCTTTCTTT. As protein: CSVPPQNTEAFF.